This T cell receptor (beta chain) was sequenced in a study of blood T cells in healthy people across ages. A second PCR, run for roughly 7 to 11 cycles, used a sample-barcoded 5' primer plus a J-beta primer mix. Via MiXCR, TCRdb re-called the 5' RACE reads, giving one row per CDR3 protein. This sample has about 970,000 distinct CDR3 sequences, with approximately 50% found just once. Sequencing was performed on blood. The TCR was taken from a woman aged 60-75 years in good health.

CDR3 nucleotide sequence: TGTGCCAGCAGTGAAGCAAGCGGGAGGCATACTAGCACAGATACGCAGTATTTT. Its protein product is CASSEASGRHTSTDTQYF. The V gene is TRBV6-1, the J gene TRBJ2-3; 9 bases map to TRBD2. The germline gives CDR1 MNHNS, CDR2 SASEGT. Trimming at V came to 0 bases and at J to 0 bases, leaving 7 bases not matched to a gene. This CDR3 has 18 amino acids.